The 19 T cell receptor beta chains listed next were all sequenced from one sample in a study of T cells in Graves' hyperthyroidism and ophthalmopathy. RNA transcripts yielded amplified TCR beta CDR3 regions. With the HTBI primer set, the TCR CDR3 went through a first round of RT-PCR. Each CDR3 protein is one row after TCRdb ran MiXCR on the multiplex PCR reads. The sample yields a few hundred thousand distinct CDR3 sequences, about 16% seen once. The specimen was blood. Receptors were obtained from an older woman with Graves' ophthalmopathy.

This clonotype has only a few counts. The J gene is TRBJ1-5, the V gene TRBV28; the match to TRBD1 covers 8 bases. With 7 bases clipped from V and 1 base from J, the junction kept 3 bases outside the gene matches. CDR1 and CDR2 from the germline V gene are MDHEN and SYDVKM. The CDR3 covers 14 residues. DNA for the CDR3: TGTGCCAGCACGACAGGGGAAAGCAATCAGCCCCAGCATTTT. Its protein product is CASTTGESNQPQHF.

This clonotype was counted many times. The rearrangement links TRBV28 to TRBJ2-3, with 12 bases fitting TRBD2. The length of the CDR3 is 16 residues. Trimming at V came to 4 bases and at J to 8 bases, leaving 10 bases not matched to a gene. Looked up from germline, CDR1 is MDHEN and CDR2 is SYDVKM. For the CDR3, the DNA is TGTGCCAGCAGTTCTGCCCTAGCGGGAGGGGCAGGTACGCAGTATTTT. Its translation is CASSSALAGGAGTQYF.

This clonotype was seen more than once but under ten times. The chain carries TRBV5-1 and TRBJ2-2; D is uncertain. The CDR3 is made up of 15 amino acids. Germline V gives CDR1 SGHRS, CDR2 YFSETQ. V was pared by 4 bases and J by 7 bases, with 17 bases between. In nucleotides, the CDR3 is TGCGCCAGCAGCCGACTCGGGCCTTGGGGCGGGGAGCTGTTTTTT. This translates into CASSRLGPWGGELFF.

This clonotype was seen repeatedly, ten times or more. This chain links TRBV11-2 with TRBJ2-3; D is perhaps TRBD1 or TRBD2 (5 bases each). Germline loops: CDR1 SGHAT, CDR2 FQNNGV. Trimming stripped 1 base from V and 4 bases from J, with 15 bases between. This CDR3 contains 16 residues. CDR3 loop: CASSLAGTWAADTQYF. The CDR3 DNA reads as TGTGCCAGCAGCTTAGCAGGGACGTGGGCAGCAGATACGCAGTATTTT.

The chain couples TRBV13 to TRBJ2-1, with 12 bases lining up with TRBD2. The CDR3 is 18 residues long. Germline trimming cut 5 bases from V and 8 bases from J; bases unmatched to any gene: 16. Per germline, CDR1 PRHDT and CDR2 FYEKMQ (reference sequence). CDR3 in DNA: TGTGCCAGCAGCCACACACCCCCCCTAGCGGGAGGGTTGGATGAGCAGTTCTTC. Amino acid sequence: CASSHTPPLAGGLDEQFF.

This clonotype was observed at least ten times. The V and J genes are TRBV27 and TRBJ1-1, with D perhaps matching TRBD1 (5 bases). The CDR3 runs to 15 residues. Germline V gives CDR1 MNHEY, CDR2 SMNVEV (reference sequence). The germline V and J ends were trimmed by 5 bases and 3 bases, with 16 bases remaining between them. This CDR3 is CASSPTPGRHTEAFF. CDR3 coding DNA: TGTGCCAGCAGTCCCACCCCGGGACGCCACACTGAAGCTTTCTTT.

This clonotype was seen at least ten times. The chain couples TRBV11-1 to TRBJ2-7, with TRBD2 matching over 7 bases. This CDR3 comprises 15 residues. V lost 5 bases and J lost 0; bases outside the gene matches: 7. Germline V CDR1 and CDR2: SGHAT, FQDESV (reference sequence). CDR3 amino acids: CASSLTSDPSYEQYF. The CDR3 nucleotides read TGTGCCAGCAGCCTCACTAGCGACCCCTCCTACGAGCAGTACTTC.

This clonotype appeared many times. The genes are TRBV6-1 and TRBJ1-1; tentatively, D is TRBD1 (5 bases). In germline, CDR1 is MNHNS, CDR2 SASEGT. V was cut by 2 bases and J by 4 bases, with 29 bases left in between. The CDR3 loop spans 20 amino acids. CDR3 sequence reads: CASSEFGYSMYRDPRTEAFF. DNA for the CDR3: TGTGCCAGCAGTGAATTCGGGTACTCAATGTACCGGGACCCGCGCACTGAAGCTTTCTTT.

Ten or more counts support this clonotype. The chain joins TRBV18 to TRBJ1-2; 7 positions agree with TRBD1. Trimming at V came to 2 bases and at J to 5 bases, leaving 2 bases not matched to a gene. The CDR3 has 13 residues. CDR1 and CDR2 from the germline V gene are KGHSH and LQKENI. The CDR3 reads CASSPRDSYGYTF. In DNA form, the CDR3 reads TGTGCCAGCTCACCAAGGGACAGTTATGGCTACACCTTC.

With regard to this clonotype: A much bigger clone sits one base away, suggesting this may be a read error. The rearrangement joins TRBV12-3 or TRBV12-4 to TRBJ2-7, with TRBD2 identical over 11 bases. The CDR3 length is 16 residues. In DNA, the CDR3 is TGTGCCAGCAGACCGAGGGGGACTAGCGGCCTCTACAAGCAGTACTTC. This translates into CASRPRGTSGLYKQYF.

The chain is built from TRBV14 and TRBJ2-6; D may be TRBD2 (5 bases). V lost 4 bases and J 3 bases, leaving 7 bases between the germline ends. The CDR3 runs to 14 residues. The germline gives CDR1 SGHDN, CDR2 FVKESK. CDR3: CASSPGLGANVLTF. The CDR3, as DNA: TGTGCCAGCAGCCCCGGACTTGGGGCCAACGTCCTGACTTTC.

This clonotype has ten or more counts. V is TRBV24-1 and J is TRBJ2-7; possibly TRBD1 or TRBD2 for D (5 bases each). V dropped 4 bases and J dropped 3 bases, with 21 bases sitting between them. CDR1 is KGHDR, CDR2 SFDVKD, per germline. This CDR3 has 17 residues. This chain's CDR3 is CATSETNRFGGSYEQYF. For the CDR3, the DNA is TGTGCCACCAGTGAGACGAACAGGTTTGGGGGAAGCTACGAGCAGTACTTC.

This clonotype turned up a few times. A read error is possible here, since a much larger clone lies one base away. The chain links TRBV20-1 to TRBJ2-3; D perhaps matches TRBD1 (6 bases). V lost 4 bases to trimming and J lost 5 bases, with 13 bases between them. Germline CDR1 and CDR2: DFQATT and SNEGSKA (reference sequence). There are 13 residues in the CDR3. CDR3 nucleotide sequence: TGCAGTGCTATTGGACAGAGGCGAGATACGCAGTATTTT. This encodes CSAIGQRRDTQYF.

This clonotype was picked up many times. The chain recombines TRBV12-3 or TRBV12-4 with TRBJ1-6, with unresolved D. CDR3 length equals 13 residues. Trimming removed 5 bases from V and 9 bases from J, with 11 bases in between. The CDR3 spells CASSLGSGSPLHF. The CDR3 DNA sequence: TGTGCCAGCAGTCTCGGGAGCGGTTCACCCCTCCACTTT.

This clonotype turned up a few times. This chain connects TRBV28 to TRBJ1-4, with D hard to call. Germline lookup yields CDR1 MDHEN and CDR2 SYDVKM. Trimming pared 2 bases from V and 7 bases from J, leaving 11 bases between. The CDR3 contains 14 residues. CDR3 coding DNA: TGTGCCAGCAGTTTAGGGCAGGCAGGTGAAAAACTGTTTTTT. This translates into CASSLGQAGEKLFF.

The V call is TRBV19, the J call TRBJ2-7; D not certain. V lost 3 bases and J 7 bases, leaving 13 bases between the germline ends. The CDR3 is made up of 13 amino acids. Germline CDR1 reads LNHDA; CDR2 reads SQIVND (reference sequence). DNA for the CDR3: TGTGCCAGTAGTATCACAACATCCGGGGAGCAGTACTTC. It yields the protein CASSITTSGEQYF.

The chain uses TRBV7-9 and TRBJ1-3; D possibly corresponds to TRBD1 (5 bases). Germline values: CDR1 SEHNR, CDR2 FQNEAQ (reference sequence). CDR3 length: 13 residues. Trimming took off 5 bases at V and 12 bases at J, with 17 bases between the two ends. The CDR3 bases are TGTGCCAGCAGCCTAACAGCGGGGGGGGACATATATTTT. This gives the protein CASSLTAGGDIYF.

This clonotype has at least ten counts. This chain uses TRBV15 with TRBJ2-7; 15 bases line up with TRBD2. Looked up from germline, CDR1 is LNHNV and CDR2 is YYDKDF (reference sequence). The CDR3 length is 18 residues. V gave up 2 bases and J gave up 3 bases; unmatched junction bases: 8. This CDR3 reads CATSRSPGLAGGGYEQYF. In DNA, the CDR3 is TGTGCCACCAGCAGATCTCCGGGACTAGCGGGAGGTGGCTACGAGCAGTACTTC.

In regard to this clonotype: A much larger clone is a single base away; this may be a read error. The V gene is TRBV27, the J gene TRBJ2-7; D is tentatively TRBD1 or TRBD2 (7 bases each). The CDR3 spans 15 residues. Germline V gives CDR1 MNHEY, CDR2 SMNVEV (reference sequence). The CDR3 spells CGSSLLSQGGDEQYF. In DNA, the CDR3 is TGTGGCAGCAGTTTATTGTCTCAGGGGGGGGACGAGCAGTACTTC.